This TCR beta chain is drawn from a study of cytomegalovirus exposure and HLA in healthy donors. CDR3 length equals 12 residues. Germline V CDR1 and CDR2: KGHSH, LQKENI. V was cut by 3 bases and J by 7 bases, with 10 bases left in between. 60 Vbeta and 13 Jbeta primers were used in PCR. Using immunoSEQ multiplex PCR, the repertoire was profiled, and TCRdb retains in-frame clones only, with some absent. This table holds more than 110,000 clones, roughly 83% found once. General observations from the study: The authors later found most CMV-associated TCR beta chains appeared HLA-restricted.

To note about this clone: Its target is not known.

This clonotype was obtained from a female donor in good health and CMV-seronegative. Sequences were obtained from PBMCs. The genes are TRBV18 and TRBJ2-7; D unresolved. The CDR3 region has the DNA TGTGCCAGCTCACCTAGACTGTATGAGCAGTACTTC. Protein: CASSPRLYEQYF. Complete variable domain (other parts from reference TRBV18 and TRBJ2-7): NAGVMQNPRHLVRRRGQEARLRCSPMKGHSHVYWYRQLPEEGLKFMVYLQKENIIDESGMPKERFSAEFPKEGPSILRIQQVVRGDSAAYFCASSPRLYEQYFGPGTRLTVT.